This T cell receptor (beta chain) was recorded in a study of blood T cell repertoires in COVID-19 (dated by TCRdb to the early 2020s). Regarding the research as a whole: Samples from collaborators originated in the United States, Italy and Spain and spanned both the acute and convalescent phases of COVID-19. The dataset comprised deeply sampled blood TCRbeta repertoires from subjects exposed to, actively infected with, or recovered from COVID-19. The repertoires were released in a freely available public database meant as a resource for research on the immune response to SARS-CoV-2. Sample metadata almost always included a de-identified subject ID, COVID-19 status, age in years and sex. The material from the prospective study consisted of cDNA or gDNA derived from T cells, B-cell-depleted T cells, or PBMCs. Where available, HLA class I and class II types were obtained from metadata supplied by the sample provider rather than from assay-based typing. Samples came from the ongoing ImmuneRACE study (first 160 participants) plus 1,254 subjects from 6 global collaborators. Beyond this particular receptor, the publication reports: Clinical and demographic metadata were provided uncurated, with the amount varying by source and participant.

The collaborating institutions used their own protocols to collect whole blood in K2EDTA tubes. For TCRbeta analysis, collaborators shipped samples in one of three forms: frozen whole blood, isolated PBMCs, or DNA extracted from either of those sample types. TCRbeta CDR3 regions were amplified from genomic DNA using the immunoSEQ Assay, a bias-controlled multiplex PCR. The authors processed their data as follows. Nucleated cell counts per sample were estimated from amplification of reference gene primers within the assay. To quantify the absolute abundance of each unique TCRbeta CDR3 rearrangement, sequence reads were collapsed and filtered. Productive Simpson clonality was computed per sample as the square root of Simpson's diversity index over productive rearrangements. In its TCRdb copy, this immuneACCESS table keeps in-frame sequences only and misses some clones. Where compared with another copy, unresolved V genes explain less than half of these, and the others have no known cause. V and J calls and clone size are given by that table; D and trimming were obtained from the DNA. This sample gives more than 95,000 clones in total; about four fifths of them show up just once. The ten biggest clones cover 5.5% to 6.5% of the sample.

This clone was counted a single time. The antigen this receptor binds is unknown. No clone much larger than this one lies a single base away; base qualities are absent. Taken from the germline V gene, the CDR1 and CDR2 loops are SNHLY and FYNNEI. V and J are trimmed by 4 bases and 4 bases, and the gene matches miss 6 bases of the junction. From cysteine to phenylalanine, the CDR3 is 15 amino acids long. Just the 45-base CDR3 DNA is kept, in frame starting at base 1. The receptor comes from an elderly man with active or convalescent COVID-19. This chain is built from TRBV2 and TRBJ2-5; TRBD2 matches 10 bases in the middle. The sequenced sample consisted of peripheral blood. CDR3 protein: CASSVGLAGVETQYF. The nucleotides read TGTGCCAGCAGTGTAGGTCTAGCGGGGGTAGAGACCCAGTACTTC. The CDR3, completed at both ends by the reference TRBV2 and TRBJ2-5 genes, gives the full variable domain EPEVTQTPSHQVTQMGQEVILRCVPISNHLYFYWYRQILGQKVEFLVSFYNNEISEKSEIFDDQFSVERPDGSNFTLKIRSTKLEDSAMYFCASSVGLAGVETQYFGPGTRLLVL.